The 11 T cell receptor beta chains presented below share a single source sample, sequenced in a study of T cell repertoires in ileal Crohn's disease. Clones were read by immunoSEQ multiplex PCR, and TCRdb kept only the in-frame ones, dropping some. This sample yields under 20,000 clones, of which 83% are seen a single time; about 9.4% belongs to the top ten. The material sequenced was ileal tissue. The receptors originated from an adult with Crohn's disease.

The V call is TRBV15, the J call TRBJ2-7, with 8 bases aligning to TRBD1. The CDR3 is 16 amino acids. J lost 5 bases, V lost 1 base, and 10 bases had no gene match. CDR1 LNHNV and CDR2 YYDKDF come from the germline V gene (reference sequence). CDR3 nucleotides: TGTGCCACCAGCAGAGGCCAGGGCAGGGGGCAGGACGAGCAGTACTTC. It translates to CATSRGQGRGQDEQYF.

J is TRBJ2-7 and V is TRBV6-1; D is uncertain. Germline V gives CDR1 MNHNS, CDR2 SASEGT. The CDR3 loop spans 14 amino acids. With 2 bases removed from V and 2 bases from J, the gap between germline ends came to 10 bases. The CDR3 DNA is TGTGCCAGCAGTGAACTAGGTACCACCTACGAGCAGTACTTC. It is translated as CASSELGTTYEQYF.

The V call is TRBV30, the J call TRBJ1-1; 8 positions match TRBD1. CDR1 and CDR2 from the germline V gene are GTSNPN and SVGIG (reference sequence). V lost 5 bases to trimming and J lost 3 bases; unmatched junction nucleotides: 5. This CDR3 has 13 residues. Here the CDR3 reads CAWAGQAYTEAFF. The CDR3 nucleotides are TGTGCCTGGGCGGGACAGGCGTACACTGAAGCTTTCTTT.

This clone occurred a few times. This chain uses TRBV5-1 with TRBJ1-2, with 9 nucleotides matching TRBD1. This CDR3 has 12 amino acids. Losses at the gene ends were 2 bases for V and 7 bases for J; bases not matched to a gene: 0. The germline V gene has CDR1 SGHRS and CDR2 YFSETQ. This CDR3 reads CASSLQGAGYTF. In DNA, the CDR3 is TGCGCCAGCAGCTTACAGGGGGCTGGCTACACCTTC.

This clone occurred once. The V gene is TRBV7-2, the J gene TRBJ1-5; 8 nucleotides match TRBD1. This CDR3 is built from 16 residues. V lost 4 bases and J lost 3; bases outside the gene matches: 8. The germline V gene encodes CDR1 SGHTA and CDR2 FQGNSA. This CDR3 reads CASSSFTGGINQPQHF. The CDR3 region has the DNA TGTGCCAGCAGCTCTTTTACAGGGGGTATCAATCAGCCCCAGCATTTT. The full variable domain, rest sourced from reference TRBV7-2 and TRBJ1-5, is GAGVSQSPSNKVTEKGKDVELRCDPISGHTALYWYRQSLGQGLEFLIYFQGNSAPDKSGLPSDRFSAERTGGSVSTLTIQRTQQEDSAVYLCASSSFTGGINQPQHFGDGTRLSIL.

The chain carries TRBV5-1 and TRBJ2-1; D ambiguous. This CDR3 comprises 12 residues. The germline V and J ends were trimmed by 0 bases and 10 bases, with 8 bases remaining between them. The germline CDR1 and CDR2 sequences are SGHRS and YFSETQ. As DNA, the CDR3 is TGCGCCAGCAGCTTGGCCTCTCGGGAGCAGTTCTTC. Residues: CASSLASREQFF.

The CDR3 bases are TGTGCCAGCAGCCCAAGCGGGGGGTCTAACACCGGGGAGCTGTTTTTT. Its protein product is CASSPSGGSNTGELFF. V is TRBV4-2 and J is TRBJ2-2; TRBD2 matches at 9 bases. V dropped 4 bases and J dropped 2; count of bases not matched to a gene: 5. Germline CDR1 and CDR2: LGHNA and YNFKEQ. The CDR3 runs to 16 residues.

In DNA, the CDR3 is TGTGCCAGCAGCTTAACGGGGGGGTACAATGAGCAGTTCTTC. The encoded protein is CASSLTGGYNEQFF. The chain joins TRBV7-6 to TRBJ2-1; TRBD2 matches at 8 bases. The CDR3 runs to 14 residues. The trim removed 2 bases at V and 4 bases at J, leaving 1 base unmatched. From germline, CDR1 is SGHVS and CDR2 FNYEAQ.

The genes are TRBV19 and TRBJ2-7; tentative D call: TRBD1 (5 bases). The length of the CDR3 is 14 residues. The V gene's germline CDR1 is LNHDA and CDR2 SQIVND (reference sequence). V was trimmed by 5 bases and J by 2 bases, leaving 13 bases between them. In DNA form, the CDR3 reads TGTGCCAGTAGTCCCCTCGACAGAGCCTACGAGCAGTACTTC. This gives the protein CASSPLDRAYEQYF.

This clone was counted between two and nine times. This chain connects TRBV5-1 to TRBJ2-2, with no clear D. V was cut by 1 base and J by 2 bases, with 9 bases left in between. This CDR3 has 15 residues. In germline, CDR1 is SGHRS, CDR2 YFSETQ. The CDR3 sequence: CASSLWATNTGELFF. CDR3 nucleotide sequence: TGCGCCAGCAGCTTGTGGGCCACTAACACCGGGGAGCTGTTTTTT.

This rearrangement joins TRBV27 to TRBJ2-3; TRBD2 matches 7 bases. Germline V gene sequence: CDR1 MNHEY, CDR2 SMNVEV (reference sequence). The junction had 8 bases not matched to a gene; V was cut back by 5 bases and J by 0 bases. The CDR3 length is 16 residues. CDR3 nucleotide sequence: TGTGCCAGCAGTACGCGACTAGCAGCTAGCACAGATACGCAGTATTTT. Translating gives CASSTRLAASTDTQYF.